This T cell receptor (beta chain) is drawn from a study of beta chain features in type 1 diabetes. Cells sorted by CD45RO/CCR7/CD25/CD127/CD95/CD27 comprised CD4+ naive, central memory, regulatory and stem cell-like memory cells. Trimming removed 3 bases at V and 5 bases at J, with 13 bases between. The CDR3 sequence is 14 residues long. CDR1 and CDR2 (germline): MDHEN, SYDVKM. Whole-study findings and limits: Cells with high TCR expression could be over-represented when cDNA is sequenced. For type 1 diabetes patients, VDJ junctions showed fewer insertions and more deletions. TCRB repertoires of naive, central memory and Treg cells appeared more similar among patients than among healthy donors. For Type 1 diabetes patients, all four CD4+ subsets carried TCRB CDR3s that were moderately but significantly shorter.

As every portion of the isolated RNA was reverse transcribed, the sequencing read expressed TCRB transcripts. Assay: immunoSEQ multiplex PCR; the TCRdb copy retains only in-frame clones and omits some. The profile shows a few hundred thousand clones, 9.6% of them singletons. Worth noting for this clone: Its antigen is not known.

The sequenced sample was central memory CD4+ T cells from blood. This clonotype was sampled from a young man with type 1 diabetes. J is TRBJ1-2 and V is TRBV28, with no clear D. For the CDR3, the DNA is TGTGCCAGCAGTTTGTTGACCCAGCATTATGGCTACACCTTC. It yields the protein CASSLLTQHYGYTF.